This T cell receptor (beta chain) was captured by sequencing in a study of metastatic and nonmetastatic thyroid tumors. Germline-derived CDR1 and CDR2 are LGHNA and YNFKEQ. CDR3 length: 17 amino acids. V was clipped by 3 bases and J by 1 base; unmatched bases: 4. TCRdb re-clonotyped the PCR reads via MiXCR. The sample holds about 15,000 clones, approximately 32% seen once. No patient had received any treatment before thyroid surgery. This clonotype originated in a male donor with papillary thyroid cancer or a benign thyroid nodule (not recorded which). Some clones in this sample may be carry-over from other donors' samples. The specimen sequenced was tumor tissue. This rearrangement joins TRBV4-2 to TRBJ2-2; 11 nucleotides match TRBD2. In DNA, the CDR3 is TGTGCCAGCAGCCATGTCACTAGCGGGGGGAACACCGGGGAGCTGTTTTTT. It encodes CASSHVTSGGNTGELFF.